One sample yielded the 6 T cell receptor beta chains listed below, sequenced in a study of vaccination and CD4 T cells after COVID-19 (dated by TCRdb to 2022 to 2024). Antigen specificity for these receptors is unknown. The sample's treatment or condition, from its label and the paper: approximately 11-day PBMC culture with coronavirus spike peptide pools or control peptides (ViraFEST assay). Preparation of the library involved PCR. The sample was run on an Illumina iSeq 100. DNA from cultured CD4+ T cells underwent TCR sequencing with the Oncomine TCR Beta short-read assay at the Johns Hopkins FTIC core. Using fastp trimming at Q25 and MiXCR clonotype assembly, TCRdb reanalyzed the public sequencing data and kept in-frame beta chains. Rows are combined by CDR3 protein, so each entry shows the most common genes and DNA. The sample contains roughly 14,000 distinct CDR3 sequences, under 75% of them found a single time. Clones ranked in the top ten supply roughly 19% of the sample.

The sample consisted of CD4+ T cells from blood, cultured in vitro. These receptors originate from a human donor who had recovered from COVID-19.

The chain has TRBV7-9 and TRBJ2-3; D unclear. The CDR3 length is 19 residues. Trimming took off 5 bases at V and 2 bases at J, with 26 bases between the two ends. Germline CDR1 reads SEHNR; CDR2 reads FQNEAQ (reference sequence). CDR3 sequence reads: CASSPLVASFLLSTDTQYF. DNA for the CDR3: TGTGCCAGCAGCCCCTTGGTGGCCTCCTTCCTGCTGTCCACAGATACGCAGTATTTT.

The sample holds one count of this clonotype. V and J are TRBV7-8 and TRBJ2-2, with D possibly matching TRBD1 (7 bases). Germline V gene data show CDR1 as SGHVS and CDR2 as FQNEAQ. This CDR3 is 16 amino acids long. V was cut by 5 bases and J by 6 bases, with 19 bases left in between. The CDR3: CASSVTIDREAGELFF. The CDR3 nucleotides are TGTGCCAGCAGCGTAACCATTGACAGGGAGGCCGGGGAGCTGTTTTTT.

The chain links TRBV5-8 to TRBJ1-6, with 10 bases aligning to TRBD1. Trimming cost V 6 bases and J 9 bases; bases outside gene matches: 15. Per the germline V gene, CDR1 is SGHTS and CDR2 is YDEGEE. This CDR3 has 17 residues. The chain's CDR3 is CASNLRPGQGFGSPLHF. In DNA form, the CDR3 reads TGTGCCAGCAACCTCCGTCCGGGACAGGGGTTTGGTTCACCCCTCCACTTT.

This clonotype showed up just a few times. The chain has TRBV7-2 and TRBJ1-5; the D gene is possibly TRBD1 (5 bases). V was pared by 6 bases and J by 4 bases, with 13 bases between. This CDR3 has 14 residues. The germline V gene has CDR1 SGHTA and CDR2 FQGNSA. The DNA for the CDR3 is TGTGCCAGCAGTAACTGGGGGACGAATCAGCCCCAGCATTTT. This encodes CASSNWGTNQPQHF.

The chain recombines TRBV2 with TRBJ2-2; 7 positions agree with TRBD1. CDR1 is SNHLY, CDR2 FYNNEI, per germline. The CDR3 length is 15 residues. With V trimmed by 5 bases and J by 0 bases, 3 bases remained unmatched. CDR3 in amino acids: CASSLTGPNTGELFF. The DNA of the CDR3 is TGTGCCAGCAGTTTGACAGGGCCGAACACCGGGGAGCTGTTTTTT.

This sequence joins TRBV23-1 and TRBJ2-7; TRBD1 agrees at 9 bases. TRBV23-1 is treated as an ORF (open reading frame) with a function not yet certain. The J segment lost 2 bases and the V segment lost 3 bases, leaving 8 bases of the junction unmatched. The CDR3 extends over 16 amino acids. CDR3: CASSHQTGGPPYEQYF. The CDR3 DNA reads as TGCGCCAGCAGTCACCAGACAGGGGGGCCTCCCTACGAGCAGTACTTC.